The clone carrying this T cell receptor beta chain was seen a handful of times. The CDR3 is 10 amino acids. Germline V gives CDR1 SQVTM, CDR2 ANQGSEA. This entry belongs to a study of cytomegalovirus exposure and HLA in healthy donors. Sampled while nominally healthy, donors likely had unrecorded immune exposures. This PCR relied on a set of 60 Vbeta primers and 13 Jbeta primers. Clones were sequenced by immunoSEQ multiplex PCR, and TCRdb holds only the in-frame ones, with some missing. The repertoire holds around 140,000 clones, with approximately 84% as singletons. The J gene is TRBJ1-2, the V gene TRBV29-1; D is unclear. This TCR was recovered from a woman in her sixties or seventies in good health and CMV-seropositive. The sequenced sample consisted of PBMCs. CDR3 in amino acids: CHSSLYGYTF. For the CDR3, the DNA is TGCCACAGTTCCCTCTATGGCTACACCTTC.